This paragraph reports one T cell receptor (beta chain). This record comes from a study of control samples from healthy donors and cancer patients. Generated by immunoSEQ multiplex PCR, the TCRdb table keeps only in-frame clones and is missing some. The sample holds some 250,000 clones, roughly 80% seen once. This CDR3 has 13 residues. Per the germline V gene, CDR1 is MGHRA and CDR2 is YSYEKL. Trimming removed 5 bases from V and 7 bases from J, with 12 bases in between. This clonotype originated in a woman aged 55-70 years with lung cancer. This rearrangement joins TRBV4-1 to TRBJ1-5; D is ambiguous. Specimen: PBMCs. The CDR3 DNA is TGCGCCAGCAGCTATTCAGTGGAGCAGCCCCAGCATTTT. This translates into CASSYSVEQPQHF.